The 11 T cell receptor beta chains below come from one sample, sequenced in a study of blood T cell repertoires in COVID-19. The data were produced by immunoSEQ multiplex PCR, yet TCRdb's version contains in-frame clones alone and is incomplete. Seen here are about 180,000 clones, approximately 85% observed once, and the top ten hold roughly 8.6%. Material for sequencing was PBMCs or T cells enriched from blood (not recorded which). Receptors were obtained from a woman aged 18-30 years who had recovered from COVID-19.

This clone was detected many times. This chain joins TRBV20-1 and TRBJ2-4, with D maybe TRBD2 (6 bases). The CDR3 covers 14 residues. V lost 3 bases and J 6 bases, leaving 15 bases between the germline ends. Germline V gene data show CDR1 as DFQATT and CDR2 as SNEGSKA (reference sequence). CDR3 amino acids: CSASEVRDLNIQYF. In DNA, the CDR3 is TGCAGTGCTAGTGAAGTCCGGGACTTAAACATTCAGTACTTC.

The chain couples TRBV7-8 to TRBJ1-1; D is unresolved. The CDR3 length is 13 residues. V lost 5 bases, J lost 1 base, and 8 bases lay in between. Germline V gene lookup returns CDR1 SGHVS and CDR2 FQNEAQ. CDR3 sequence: CASSHPGNTEAFF. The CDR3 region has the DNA TGTGCCAGCAGCCACCCAGGGAACACTGAAGCTTTCTTT.

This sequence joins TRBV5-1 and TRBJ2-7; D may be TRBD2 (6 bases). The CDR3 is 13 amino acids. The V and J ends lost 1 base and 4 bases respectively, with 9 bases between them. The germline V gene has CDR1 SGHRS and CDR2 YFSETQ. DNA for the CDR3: TGCGCCAGCAGCTTGCATAGCGGATACGAGCAGTACTTC. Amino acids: CASSLHSGYEQYF.

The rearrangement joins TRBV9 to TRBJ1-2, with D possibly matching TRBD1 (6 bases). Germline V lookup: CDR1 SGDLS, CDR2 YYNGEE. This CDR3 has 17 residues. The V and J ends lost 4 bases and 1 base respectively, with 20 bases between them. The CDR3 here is CASSPEATGRNNYGYTF. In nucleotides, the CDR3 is TGTGCCAGCAGCCCCGAAGCTACAGGGAGAAATAACTATGGCTACACCTTC. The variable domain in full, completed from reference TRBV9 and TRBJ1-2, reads DSGVTQTPKHLITATGQRVTLRCSPRSGDLSVYWYQQSLDQGLQFLIQYYNGEERAKGNILERFSAQQFPDLHSELNLSSLELGDSALYFCASSPEATGRNNYGYTFGSGTRLTVV.

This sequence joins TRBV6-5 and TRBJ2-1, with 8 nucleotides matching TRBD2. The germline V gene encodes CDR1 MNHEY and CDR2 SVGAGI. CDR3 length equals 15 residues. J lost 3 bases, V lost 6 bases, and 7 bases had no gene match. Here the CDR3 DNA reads TGTGCCAGCAGAATGACAGCGGGGGTCTACAATGAGCAGTTCTTC. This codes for CASRMTAGVYNEQFF.

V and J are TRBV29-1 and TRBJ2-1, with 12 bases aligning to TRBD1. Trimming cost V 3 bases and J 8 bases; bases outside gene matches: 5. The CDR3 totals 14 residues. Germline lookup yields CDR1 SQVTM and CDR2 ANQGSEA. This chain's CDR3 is CSVERDRGLYEQFF. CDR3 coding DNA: TGCAGCGTTGAGAGGGACAGGGGGCTCTATGAGCAGTTCTTC.

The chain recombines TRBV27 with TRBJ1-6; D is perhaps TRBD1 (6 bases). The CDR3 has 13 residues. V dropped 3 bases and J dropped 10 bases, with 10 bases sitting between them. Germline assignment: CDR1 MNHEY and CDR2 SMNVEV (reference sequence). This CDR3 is CASSFFGGSPLHF. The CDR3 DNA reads TGTGCCAGCAGTTTTTTTGGGGGCTCACCCCTCCACTTT.

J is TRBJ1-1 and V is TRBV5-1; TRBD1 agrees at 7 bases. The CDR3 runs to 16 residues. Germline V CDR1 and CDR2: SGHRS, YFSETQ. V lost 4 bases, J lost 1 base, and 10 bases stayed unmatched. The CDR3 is CASSHEPTGTNTEAFF. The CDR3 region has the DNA TGCGCCAGCAGCCATGAACCGACAGGGACGAACACTGAAGCTTTCTTT. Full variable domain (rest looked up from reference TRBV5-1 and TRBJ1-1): KAGVTQTPRYLIKTRGQQVTLSCSPISGHRSVSWYQQTPGQGLQFLFEYFSETQRNKGNFPGRFSGRQFSNSRSEMNVSTLELGDSALYLCASSHEPTGTNTEAFFGQGTRLTVV.

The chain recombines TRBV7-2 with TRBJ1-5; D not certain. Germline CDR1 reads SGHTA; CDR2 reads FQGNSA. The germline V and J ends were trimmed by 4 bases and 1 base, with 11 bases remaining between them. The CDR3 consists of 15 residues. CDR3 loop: CASSWTSGSNQPQHF. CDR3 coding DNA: TGTGCCAGCAGCTGGACGTCGGGAAGCAATCAGCCCCAGCATTTT. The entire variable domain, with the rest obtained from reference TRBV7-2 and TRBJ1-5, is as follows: GAGVSQSPSNKVTEKGKDVELRCDPISGHTALYWYRQSLGQGLEFLIYFQGNSAPDKSGLPSDRFSAERTGGSVSTLTIQRTQQEDSAVYLCASSWTSGSNQPQHFGDGTRLSIL.

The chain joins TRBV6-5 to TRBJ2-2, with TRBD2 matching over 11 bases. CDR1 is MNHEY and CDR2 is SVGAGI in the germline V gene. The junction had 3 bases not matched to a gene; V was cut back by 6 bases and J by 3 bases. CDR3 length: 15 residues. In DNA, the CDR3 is TGTGCCAGCAGAGGGACTAGCGGCTACACCGGGGAGCTGTTTTTT. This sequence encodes CASRGTSGYTGELFF.

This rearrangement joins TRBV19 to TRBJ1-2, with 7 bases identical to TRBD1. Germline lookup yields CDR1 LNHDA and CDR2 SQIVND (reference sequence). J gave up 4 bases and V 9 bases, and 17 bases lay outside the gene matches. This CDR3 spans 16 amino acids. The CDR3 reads CASQQGPVGAVYGYTF. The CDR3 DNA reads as TGTGCCAGCCAACAGGGGCCCGTCGGTGCTGTCTATGGCTACACCTTC.